This T cell receptor (beta chain) was captured in a study of T-cell memory formation after mild COVID-19. Study observations and caveats: Among clones peaking at day 37 in the second wave, SARS-CoV-2 specificity remained unconfirmed. Some SARS-CoV-2-responding clones were already detected in memory before infection.

cDNA libraries for TCR alpha and TCR beta, carrying sample barcodes and UMIs, came from 5'RACE with constant-segment primers. TCRdb reprocessed the 5' RACE reads via MiXCR and lists one record per CDR3 protein. This sample has tens of thousands of distinct CDR3 sequences, with around 27% found just once. The CDR3 covers 14 residues. Germline V gives CDR1 MDHEN, CDR2 SYDVKM. V lost 1 base and J lost 6, with 13 bases in between. Concerning this clonotype: The target antigen is unknown.

Sequenced material: PBMCs or a T cell subset sorted from them (not recorded which). The rearrangement joins TRBV28 to TRBJ2-7, with D possibly being TRBD1 (6 bases). The origin of this receptor is a man younger than 35 who had mild COVID-19 (a few samples of this study predate the infection). Cell type and time point are not known. The CDR3 region has the DNA TGTGCCAGCAGTTTATTCAGGGGACGAAGCGAGCAGTACTTC. This sequence encodes CASSLFRGRSEQYF. Looking up the rest from reference TRBV28 and TRBJ2-7 gives the full variable domain: DVKVTQSSRYLVKRTGEKVFLECVQDMDHENMFWYRQDPGLGLRLIYFSYDVKMKEKGDIPEGYSVSREKKERFSLILESASTNQTSMYLCASSLFRGRSEQYFGPGTRLTVT.